What follows is one T cell receptor (beta chain) and its context. The PCR had 60 Vbeta and 13 Jbeta primers. Libraries were prepared by immunoSEQ multiplex PCR; TCRdb keeps only in-frame clonotypes and omits some of them. The table lists roughly 130,000 clones, 65% to 80% of them singletons, with over 8.5% in the top ten. CDR3 length equals 13 residues. Trimming removed 5 bases at V and 3 bases at J, with 10 bases between. Germline V CDR1 and CDR2: SEHNR, FQNEAQ (reference sequence). This specimen belongs to a study of cytomegalovirus exposure and HLA in healthy donors. Material for sequencing was PBMCs. The TCR was taken from a woman between 50 and 59 years old in good health and CMV-seropositive. This chain uses TRBV7-9 with TRBJ1-2; maybe TRBD1 (5 bases). As DNA, the CDR3 is TGTGCCAGCAGCCCCGGGACTGACTATGGCTACACCTTC. It is translated as CASSPGTDYGYTF.